The clone carrying this T cell receptor (beta chain) was found once. This CDR3 has 14 residues. The V and J ends lost 7 bases and 3 bases, in that order; junction bases with no gene match: 7. From germline, CDR1 is SGHTA and CDR2 FQGNSA. These data belong to a study of PD-1 blockade in classical Hodgkin lymphoma. Overall study: Patients were administered nivolumab (3 mg/kg intravenously) every 2 weeks.

Sequencing used immunoSEQ multiplex PCR; TCRdb keeps in-frame clones, though not all of them. Among 20,000 to 25,000 clones listed, under 85% were seen once. This sample's time point: cycle 4 day 1 (C4D1), after 6 weeks of nivolumab. Exposure to brentuximab vedotin varied, and each patient had relapsed following autologous stem cell transplantation. Complete response, partial response or progressive disease made up the best responses. Sequences were derived from peripheral blood mononuclear cells (PBMCs), sampled before the fourth cycle of nivolumab. This receptor was obtained from a human donor with classical Hodgkin lymphoma. The chain recombines TRBV7-2 with TRBJ1-1; 8 nucleotides align to TRBD1. CDR3 bases: TGTGCCAGCAACGAACAGGGGGGTGACACTGAAGCTTTCTTT. It encodes CASNEQGGDTEAFF. Combining the CDR3 with reference TRBV7-2 and TRBJ1-1 gives the whole variable domain GAGVSQSPSNKVTEKGKDVELRCDPISGHTALYWYRQSLGQGLEFLIYFQGNSAPDKSGLPSDRFSAERTGGSVSTLTIQRTQQEDSAVYLCASNEQGGDTEAFFGQGTRLTVV.